This T cell receptor (beta chain) was profiled in a study of T cell clones after liver transplantation. Study-level results: The donor-reactive repertoire was only partly measurable in two subjects, lacking donor cells.

Generated by immunoSEQ multiplex PCR, the TCRdb table keeps only in-frame clones and is missing some. The sample gives around 100,000 clones, 84% of which show up once; around 3% is in the top ten. For this clone: The antigen remains unidentified.

This receptor was taken from a human patient who received a liver transplant. The graft donor may have contributed some T cells. The sample here was CD4+ T cells from blood, taken 47 months after liver transplant.

The DNA for the CDR3 is TGTGCCAGCAGTTTCACGCGCCAAGGGACTGAAGCTTTCTTT. Translating gives CASSFTRQGTEAFF. The chain employs TRBV28 and TRBJ1-1; D gene ambiguous. The CDR3 covers 14 residues. In germline, CDR1 is MDHEN, CDR2 SYDVKM. The V gene lost 3 bases and the J gene lost 5 bases, with 13 bases spanning the gap.